This entry concerns a single T cell receptor (beta chain). The antigen is not known. The CDR3 extends over 15 amino acids. Germline V gives CDR1 SNHLY, CDR2 FYNNEI. V lost 6 bases to trimming and J lost 5 bases; unmatched junction nucleotides: 6. This record belongs to a study of CD8 T cells in Susac syndrome. Study-level results: The number of individuals included in the study's TCR sequencing and HLA analysis was acknowledged as relatively small.

The RNA input was about 0.5 to 1 ug, and it was reverse transcribed with random hexamers. The authors amplified TCR beta CDR3 across 54 Vbeta and 13 Jbeta using immunoSEQ multiplex PCR. TCRdb re-called the immunoSEQ multiplex PCR reads through MiXCR, storing one row per CDR3 protein. The sample shows some 170,000 distinct CDR3 sequences, roughly 94% of them seen only once. The healthy controls were matched to patients by age and sex. The CD8+ and CD4+ T cells were isolated magnetically using a negative isolation approach, whereas the TEMRA cells were enriched by FACS. The sequence derives from a human donor in good health. The genes are TRBV2 and TRBJ2-1; TRBD2 aligns across 11 bases. The sample was CD4+ T cells from PBMCs. The CDR3, as DNA: TGTGCCAGCAGGGGTGGGACTAGCGGCAACAATGAGCAGTTCTTC. It translates to CASRGGTSGNNEQFF.